Below, 27 T cell receptor beta chains from the same sample are listed, as sequenced in a study of T-cell reconstitution after alpha-beta-depleted transplantation in children. Researchers prepared the TCRbeta library using unique molecular identifiers, the study reports. Each CDR3 protein gets one entry after TCRdb re-called the PCR reads with MiXCR. Here the sample spans a few hundred thousand distinct CDR3 sequences, around 9.9% being singletons. Sequenced here: PBMCs from the stem cell graft donor, sampled from the stem cell graft. These receptors were collected from a human donor who donated a stem cell graft to a child with acute myeloid leukemia.

This clonotype was counted a few times. The V and J genes are TRBV5-8 and TRBJ2-2; 10 bases map to TRBD2. This CDR3 has 17 residues. With V trimmed by 0 bases and J by 6 bases, 8 bases remained unmatched. The germline V gene has CDR1 SGHTS and CDR2 YDEGEE. The CDR3 nucleotides read TGTGCCAGCAGCTTGGCTTTAGCTAGCGGGAGTTCCGGGGAGCTGTTTTTT. This translates into CASSLALASGSSGELFF.

This clonotype was observed a handful of times. This chain uses TRBV5-1 with TRBJ1-1; D gene uncertain. V dropped 2 bases and J dropped 0 bases, with 8 bases sitting between them. The CDR3 length is 14 residues. CDR1 is SGHRS and CDR2 is YFSETQ in the germline V gene. The CDR3 loop is CASSFGMMNTEAFF. The CDR3 DNA is TGCGCCAGCAGCTTTGGGATGATGAACACTGAAGCTTTCTTT.

The rearrangement joins TRBV5-1 to TRBJ2-2; 8 bases fit TRBD2. CDR3 size: 14 residues. With V trimmed by 7 bases and J by 6 bases, 8 bases remained unmatched. CDR1 and CDR2 (germline): SGHRS, YFSETQ. The CDR3 loop reads CASLGGRNPGELFF. CDR3 coding DNA: TGCGCCAGCCTAGGCGGGAGGAATCCCGGGGAGCTGTTTTTT.

This clonotype was found many times. The chain couples TRBV12-3 or TRBV12-4 to TRBJ1-5; D perhaps matches TRBD1 (6 bases). Trimming took off 6 bases at V and 6 bases at J, with 12 bases between the two ends. This CDR3 spans 13 amino acids. The CDR3 DNA sequence: TGTGCCAGCAGCCCCGGACAGTCTCAGCCCCAGCATTTT. Residues: CASSPGQSQPQHF.

The V call is TRBV29-1, the J call TRBJ1-1; weak D call: TRBD1 (5 bases). Germline CDR1 reads SQVTM; CDR2 reads ANQGSEA. The CDR3 is made up of 11 amino acids. V was shortened by 4 bases and J by 10 bases, with 13 bases between the two germline ends. This CDR3 reads CSVGTPGGAFF. DNA for the CDR3: TGCAGCGTTGGGACCCCGGGGGGAGCTTTCTTT.

This clonotype was counted ten times or more. This sequence joins TRBV6-5 and TRBJ2-6; the D is unclear. V was shortened by 4 bases and J by 12 bases, with 7 bases between the two germline ends. The length of the CDR3 is 11 residues. Germline lookup yields CDR1 MNHEY and CDR2 SVGAGI. The CDR3 bases are TGTGCCAGCAGTTCCCCGGGCGTCCTGACTTTC. Its protein is CASSSPGVLTF.

The chain recombines TRBV29-1 with TRBJ1-1; D gene ambiguous. The CDR3 has 13 amino acids. Germline assignment: CDR1 SQVTM and CDR2 ANQGSEA. Trimming left V 4 bases short and J 0 bases short, with 9 bases between. This CDR3 is CSVGVGMNTEAFF. The CDR3 coding sequence is TGCAGCGTTGGCGTGGGGATGAACACTGAAGCTTTCTTT.

This chain joins TRBV20-1 and TRBJ2-2; 9 nucleotides align to TRBD2. This CDR3 region has 15 residues. Germline loops: CDR1 DFQATT, CDR2 SNEGSKA (reference sequence). With V trimmed by 6 bases and J by 0 bases, 5 bases remained unmatched. The CDR3 bases are TGCAGTGCCAAAATAGCGGGAGCGAACACCGGGGAGCTGTTTTTT. It yields the protein CSAKIAGANTGELFF.

This chain joins TRBV4-1 and TRBJ2-7; 7 nucleotides line up with TRBD2. The V gene end was trimmed by 4 bases and the J gene end by 6 bases; junction bases not matched to a gene: 12. Germline CDR1 reads MGHRA; CDR2 reads YSYEKL. CDR3 length: 15 residues. CDR3 loop: CASSPVGGGRGEQYF. The CDR3 nucleotides read TGCGCCAGCAGCCCAGTAGGAGGCGGGAGAGGCGAGCAGTACTTC.

This clonotype is deemed medium-sized. The gene calls are TRBV10-3 and TRBJ1-1; TRBD1 agrees at 7 bases. The junction had 9 bases not matched to a gene; V was cut back by 6 bases and J by 5 bases. Germline V gives CDR1 ENHRY, CDR2 SYGVKD. The CDR3 length is 14 residues. CDR3 sequence: CAIRRQGSETEAFF. CDR3 bases: TGTGCCATCAGGCGACAGGGTTCGGAAACTGAAGCTTTCTTT.

V gene TRBV5-6 combines with J gene TRBJ2-5; possible D gene TRBD2, 6 bases. The CDR3 is made up of 14 amino acids. Between the trimmed V and J ends, which lost 4 bases and 5 bases, there was a span of 15 bases. Germline-derived CDR1 and CDR2 are SGHDT and YYEEEE. CDR3: CASSVKGAGETQYF. CDR3 DNA: TGTGCCAGCAGCGTCAAAGGGGCGGGGGAGACCCAGTACTTC.

The table lists this clonotype with a few counts. The chain joins TRBV4-1 to TRBJ2-7; 9 nucleotides align to TRBD1. J was trimmed by 2 bases and V by 1 base; bases with no gene match: 6. CDR1 is MGHRA and CDR2 is YSYEKL in the germline V gene. This CDR3 spans 16 amino acids. CDR3: CASSQGGQGSTYEQYV. The CDR3 DNA follows: TGCGCCAGCAGCCAAGGGGGACAGGGTTCGACCTACGAGCAGTACGTC.

In its sample, this clonotype was seen a few times. The DNA of the CDR3 is TGCAGTGCTCTAACAGCGATCCAAGAGACCCAGTACTTC. Translation gives CSALTAIQETQYF. This chain joins TRBV20-1 and TRBJ2-5; D unresolved. The ends were cut back, 5 bases at V and 1 base at J, with 11 bases in the middle. The CDR3 is 13 amino acids. In germline, CDR1 is DFQATT, CDR2 SNEGSKA (reference sequence).

V is TRBV14 and J is TRBJ2-5; 7 nucleotides align to TRBD1. V gave up 4 bases and J gave up 1 base; unmatched junction bases: 9. CDR1 is SGHDN and CDR2 is FVKESK in the germline V gene. This CDR3 has 16 residues. CDR3 bases: TGTGCCAGCAGCCTGAGACAGGGACAATCCCAAGAGACCCAGTACTTC. It is translated as CASSLRQGQSQETQYF.

The chain employs TRBV11-2 and TRBJ2-1; 8 bases map to TRBD2. J lost 5 bases, V lost 5 bases, and 5 bases had no gene match. Germline V CDR1 and CDR2: SGHAT, FQNNGV. CDR3 size: 14 residues. The CDR3 protein is CASSLGLAHNEQFF. The CDR3 nucleotides are TGTGCCAGCAGCCTCGGACTAGCCCACAATGAGCAGTTCTTC.

The table lists this clonotype with many counts. The V and J genes are TRBV5-1 and TRBJ2-3; TRBD2 might be the D (6 bases). Germline V lookup: CDR1 SGHRS, CDR2 YFSETQ. The V end lost 0 bases, the J end lost 2 bases, and 10 bases lay between the germline ends. The CDR3 runs to 15 residues. The CDR3 is CASSLVGGYTDTQYF. CDR3 nucleotide sequence: TGCGCCAGCAGCTTGGTCGGGGGATACACAGATACGCAGTATTTT. Drawing the rest from reference TRBV5-1 and TRBJ2-3, the complete variable domain is KAGVTQTPRYLIKTRGQQVTLSCSPISGHRSVSWYQQTPGQGLQFLFEYFSETQRNKGNFPGRFSGRQFSNSRSEMNVSTLELGDSALYLCASSLVGGYTDTQYFGPGTRLTVL.

This clonotype has only a few counts. The chain joins TRBV24-1 to TRBJ2-1; D possibly uses TRBD1 or TRBD2 (6 bases each). V was trimmed by 7 bases and J by 5 bases, leaving 14 bases between them. The CDR3 extends over 14 amino acids. CDR1 and CDR2 (germline): KGHDR, SFDVKD. The CDR3 reads CATSPGDNNNEQFF. The CDR3 DNA reads as TGTGCCACCAGCCCGGGGGACAACAACAATGAGCAGTTCTTC.

This clonotype was picked up many times. This rearrangement joins TRBV7-2 to TRBJ1-5, with D possibly TRBD1 on 6 matching bases. The CDR3 is 13 amino acids. CDR1 and CDR2 (germline): SGHTA, FQGNSA. Trimming pared 8 bases from V and 7 bases from J, leaving 15 bases between. The CDR3 region has the DNA TGTGCCAGCGGAACAGGGTACAGCCAGCCCCAGCATTTT. Protein product: CASGTGYSQPQHF.

The CDR3 region is CASSLNRFATNEKLFF. CDR3 DNA: TGTGCCAGCAGCTTGAACAGATTTGCAACTAATGAAAAACTGTTTTTT. This chain joins TRBV7-3 and TRBJ1-4; D is ambiguous. Germline V gene data show CDR1 as SGHTA and CDR2 as FQGTGA. CDR3 size: 16 residues. V dropped 3 bases and J dropped 0 bases, with 11 bases sitting between them. Filled out from reference TRBV7-3 and TRBJ1-4, the complete variable domain reads GAGVSQTPSNKVTEKGKYVELRCDPISGHTALYWYRQSLGQGPEFLIYFQGTGAADDSGLPNDRFFAVRPEGSVSTLKIQRTERGDSAVYLCASSLNRFATNEKLFFGSGTQLSVL.

This clonotype was seen a few times. V gene TRBV15 combines with J gene TRBJ2-1; 9 bases are a match to TRBD2. Germline V lookup: CDR1 LNHNV, CDR2 YYDKDF (reference sequence). The V and J ends lost 5 bases and 5 bases, in that order; junction bases with no gene match: 16. This CDR3 region has 18 residues. This CDR3 is CATSPQAGGVLKHNEQFF. The CDR3 DNA reads as TGTGCCACCAGCCCACAAGCGGGAGGCGTACTAAAACACAATGAGCAGTTCTTC.

This clonotype has ten or more counts. The chain recombines TRBV4-2 with TRBJ1-4; TRBD1 aligns across 7 bases. Germline values: CDR1 LGHNA, CDR2 YNFKEQ. J lost 4 bases, V lost 10 bases, and 9 bases had no gene match. The CDR3 length is 14 residues. The CDR3 DNA reads as TGTGCCACCCGACCCGGGACAGATAATGAAAAACTGTTTTTT. It codes for CATRPGTDNEKLFF.

This clonotype occurred a few times. The rearrangement links TRBV7-9 to TRBJ2-7, with a possible D match to TRBD2 (5 bases). Looked up from germline, CDR1 is SEHNR and CDR2 is FQNEAQ (reference sequence). V was pared by 5 bases and J by 1 base, with 9 bases between. This CDR3 is 13 amino acids long. CDR3 DNA: TGTGCCAGCAGCCCCCGCGGGTCCTACGAGCAGTACGTC. This codes for CASSPRGSYEQYV.

J is TRBJ1-2 and V is TRBV10-3, with D unclear. Germline CDR1 ENHRY, CDR2 SYGVKD. The CDR3 is 15 amino acids. The V end was cut by 0 bases, the J end by 1 base, with 9 bases between. CDR3 sequence reads: CAISESRQLNYGYTF. For the CDR3, the DNA is TGTGCCATCAGTGAGTCTAGGCAGCTTAACTATGGCTACACCTTC.

This clonotype was detected many times. This sequence joins TRBV5-1 and TRBJ1-4; D remains unclear. Deletions cut 5 bases from V and 7 bases from J, with 12 bases between. This CDR3 is built from 13 residues. Per the germline V gene, CDR1 is SGHRS and CDR2 is YFSETQ. This CDR3 reads CASSPAVGEKLFF. The DNA of the CDR3 is TGCGCCAGCAGTCCGGCGGTAGGTGAAAAACTGTTTTTT. Full variable domain (outside the CDR3, taken from reference TRBV5-1 and TRBJ1-4): KAGVTQTPRYLIKTRGQQVTLSCSPISGHRSVSWYQQTPGQGLQFLFEYFSETQRNKGNFPGRFSGRQFSNSRSEMNVSTLELGDSALYLCASSPAVGEKLFFGSGTQLSVL.

V usage is TRBV7-2 and J usage is TRBJ1-2; D is ambiguous. V was pared by 3 bases and J by 0 bases, with 11 bases between. Germline V gives CDR1 SGHTA, CDR2 FQGNSA. This CDR3 has 15 residues. The CDR3 DNA is TGTGCCAGCAGCTTGTCCGGGGATACTAACTATGGCTACACCTTC. Translated, it gives CASSLSGDTNYGYTF.

This clonotype was picked up many times. The V and J genes are TRBV5-6 and TRBJ2-3; 7 nucleotides match TRBD2. CDR1 is SGHDT, CDR2 YYEEEE, per germline. The CDR3 sequence is 15 residues long. J gave up 2 bases and V 0 bases, and 3 bases lay outside the gene matches. The CDR3 reads CASSLAGRVTDTQYF. For the CDR3, the DNA is TGTGCCAGCAGCTTGGCAGGGAGGGTCACAGATACGCAGTATTTT.

This chain joins TRBV25-1 and TRBJ1-4; tentatively, D is TRBD1 (6 bases). Germline assignment: CDR1 MGHDK and CDR2 SYGVNS. Trimming removed 4 bases from V and 8 bases from J, with 14 bases in between. The CDR3 is 14 residues long. This CDR3 is CASSARDTVEKLFF. CDR3 bases: TGTGCCAGCAGTGCCCGGGACACGGTCGAAAAACTGTTTTTT.